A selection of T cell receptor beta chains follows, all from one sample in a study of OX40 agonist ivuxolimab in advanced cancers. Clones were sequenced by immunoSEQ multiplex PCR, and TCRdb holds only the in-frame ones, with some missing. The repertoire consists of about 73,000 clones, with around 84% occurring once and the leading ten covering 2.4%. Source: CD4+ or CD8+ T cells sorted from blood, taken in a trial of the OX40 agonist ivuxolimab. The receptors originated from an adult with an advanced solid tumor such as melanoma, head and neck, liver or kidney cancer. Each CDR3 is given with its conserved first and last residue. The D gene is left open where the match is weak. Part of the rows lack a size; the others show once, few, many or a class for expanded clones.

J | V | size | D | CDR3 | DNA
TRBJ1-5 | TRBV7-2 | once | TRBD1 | CASSFSGQGSNQPQHF | TGTGCCAGCAGCTTTTCGGGACAGGGTTCCAATCAGCCCCAGCATTTT
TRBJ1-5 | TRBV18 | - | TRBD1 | CASSGTVDQPQHF | TGTGCCAGCTCCGGGACAGTAGATCAGCCCCAGCATTTT
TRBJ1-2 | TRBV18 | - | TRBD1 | CASSLQGQGTNYGYTF | TGTGCCAGCTCACTCCAAGGACAGGGAACTAACTATGGCTACACCTTC
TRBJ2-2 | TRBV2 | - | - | CASLTGVSDGAGELFF | TGTGCCAGCTTGACCGGGGTTAGTGATGGAGCCGGGGAGCTGTTTTTT
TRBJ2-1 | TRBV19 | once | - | CASTTGTLRSYNEQFF | TGTGCCAGTACGACCGGGACACTGCGGTCCTACAATGAGCAGTTCTTC
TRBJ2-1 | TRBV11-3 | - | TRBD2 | CASRHRVREGRNEQFF | TGTGCCAGCAGACATCGGGTTCGGGAGGGCCGCAATGAGCAGTTCTTC
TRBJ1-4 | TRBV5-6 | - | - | CASSSQPATNEKLFF | TGTGCCAGCAGCTCCCAACCAGCAACTAATGAAAAACTGTTTTTT
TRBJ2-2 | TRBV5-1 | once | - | CASSLARAPNTGELFF | TGCGCCAGCAGCTTGGCCAGGGCCCCTAACACCGGGGAGCTGTTTTTT
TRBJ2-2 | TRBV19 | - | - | CASSIGQVNTGELFF | TGTGCCAGTAGTATAGGGCAAGTGAACACCGGGGAGCTGTTTTTT
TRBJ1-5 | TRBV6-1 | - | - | CASTKDSNQPQHF | TGTGCCAGCACTAAGGACAGCAATCAGCCCCAGCATTTT
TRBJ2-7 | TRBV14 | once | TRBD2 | CASSWGLAAYEQYF | TGTGCCAGCAGCTGGGGACTAGCGGCGTACGAGCAGTACTTC